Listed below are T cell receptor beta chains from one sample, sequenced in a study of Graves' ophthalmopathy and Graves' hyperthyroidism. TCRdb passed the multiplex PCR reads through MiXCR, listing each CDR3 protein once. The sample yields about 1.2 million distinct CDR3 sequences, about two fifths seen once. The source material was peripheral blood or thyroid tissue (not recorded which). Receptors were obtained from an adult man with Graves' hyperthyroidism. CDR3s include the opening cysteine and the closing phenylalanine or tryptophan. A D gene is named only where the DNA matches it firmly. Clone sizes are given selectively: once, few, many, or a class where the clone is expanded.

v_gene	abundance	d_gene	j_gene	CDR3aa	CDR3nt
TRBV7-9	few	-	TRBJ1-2	CASSLGGHQGSNYGYTF	TGTGCCAGCAGCTTAGGTGGTCATCAGGGATCTAACTATGGCTACACCTTC
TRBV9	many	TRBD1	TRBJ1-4	CASSSGQGKEKLFF	TGTGCCAGCAGCTCGGGACAGGGGAAAGAAAAACTGTTTTTT
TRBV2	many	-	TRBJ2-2	CASIPLAAGPNTGELFF	TGTGCCAGCATTCCATTGGCGGCGGGACCGAACACCGGGGAGCTGTTTTTT
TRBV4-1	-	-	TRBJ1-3	CASSQDRKNTIYF	TGCGCCAGCAGCCAAGACAGAAAGAACACCATATATTTT
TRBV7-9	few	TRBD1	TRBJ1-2	CASSFTRDRGHGYTF	TGTGCCAGCAGCTTCACCCGGGACAGGGGGCATGGCTACACCTTC
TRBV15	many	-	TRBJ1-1	CATSRTAGKTEAFF	TGTGCCACCAGCAGAACGGCAGGGAAAACTGAAGCTTTCTTT
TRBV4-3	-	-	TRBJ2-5	CASSQEYWTTETGETQYF	TGCGCCAGCAGCCAAGAATATTGGACGACCGAAACAGGAGAGACCCAGTACTTC
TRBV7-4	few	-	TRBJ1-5	CASSLAPRQPQHF	TGTGCCAGCAGCTTAGCGCCAAGACAGCCCCAGCATTTT
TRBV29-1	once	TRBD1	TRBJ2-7	CSVRTGLSEQYF	TGCAGCGTTAGGACAGGGTTGAGCGAGCAGTACTTC
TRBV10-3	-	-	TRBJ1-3	CAVQQDDRGNTIYF	TGTGCCGTCCAACAGGACGATCGGGGAAACACCATATATTTT
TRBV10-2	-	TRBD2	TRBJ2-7	CASSAGLAGPYAQYF	TGCGCCAGCAGTGCCGGACTAGCGGGGCCCTACGCGCAGTACTTC
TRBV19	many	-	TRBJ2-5	CASHVYGQETQYF	TGTGCCTCCCACGTTTATGGGCAAGAGACCCAGTACTTC
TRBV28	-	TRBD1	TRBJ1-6	CASSTTGVATSPLHF	TGTGCCAGCAGCACGACAGGGGTAGCGACTTCACCCCTCCACTTT
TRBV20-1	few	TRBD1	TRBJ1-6	CSARDSSPLHF	TGCAGTGCGAGGGACAGCTCACCCCTCCACTTT
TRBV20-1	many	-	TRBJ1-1	CSGENRAGTEAFF	TGCAGTGGAGAAAACAGGGCTGGGACTGAAGCTTTCTTT
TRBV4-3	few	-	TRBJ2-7	CASSQRGTPTYEQYF	TGCGCCAGCAGCCAACGCGGGACACCCACCTACGAGCAGTACTTC
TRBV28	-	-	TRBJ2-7	CASRRESKYEQYF	TGTGCCAGCAGAAGGGAGTCAAAGTACGAGCAGTACTTC
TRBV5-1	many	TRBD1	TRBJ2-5	CASSLALDRVGETQYF	TGCGCCAGCAGCTTGGCCCTCGACAGGGTGGGAGAGACCCAGTACTTC